A selection of T cell receptor beta chains follows, all from one sample in a study of T cell responses to AZD1222 COVID-19 vaccine. The assay was immunoSEQ multiplex PCR, and TCRdb's table has in-frame clones only and misses some. The sample includes about 76,000 clones, more than 60% of them seen just once. The sequences come from peripheral blood, collected 28 days after the second dose of the MenACWY control vaccine. These receptor sequences come from an adult who received the MenACWY meningococcal vaccine as a control. Both conserved end residues are part of each CDR3. The D gene is left open where the match is weak. Part of the rows lack a size; the others show once, few, many or a class for expanded clones.

d_call	v_call	j_call	clone_size	cdr3_nt	cdr3_aa
NA	TRBV30	TRBJ1-2	NA	TGTGCCTGGAGTGTAAAGGGAGCTAACTATGGCTACACCTTC	CAWSVKGANYGYTF
TRBD1	TRBV5-1	TRBJ2-6	NA	TGCGCCAGCAGCGTCGACAGGGGGTACTCTGGGGCCAACGTCCTGACTTTC	CASSVDRGYSGANVLTF
NA	TRBV4-1	TRBJ2-1	NA	TGCGCCAGCAGCCTACTGATGGGGGGAGTATACAATGAGCAGTTCTTC	CASSLLMGGVYNEQFF
NA	TRBV6-6	TRBJ1-2	NA	TGTGCCAGCACGCTCGCAGTACCTAACTATGGCTACACCTTC	CASTLAVPNYGYTF
NA	TRBV5-1	TRBJ1-1	NA	TGCGCCAGCAGCTTATTCCCTATGAACACTGAAGCTTTCTTT	CASSLFPMNTEAFF
NA	TRBV19	TRBJ1-1	few	TGTGCCAGTAGTATAGGGCAGAACACTGAAGCTTTCTTT	CASSIGQNTEAFF
NA	TRBV7-2	TRBJ2-1	NA	TGTGCCAGCACCAAGGGAGCTATCAATGAGCAGTTCTTC	CASTKGAINEQFF
NA	TRBV6-5	TRBJ1-1	NA	TGTGCCAGCAGGAGGACCACCGAAGGGGCCACTGAAGCTTTCTTT	CASRRTTEGATEAFF
NA	TRBV4-2	TRBJ1-4	NA	TGTGCCAGCAGCCACTACCAAGGGAGGGGTGATGAAAAACTGTTTTTT	CASSHYQGRGDEKLFF
TRBD1	TRBV30	TRBJ1-5	many	TGTGCCTGGAGTAAAGGACAGGGGACTCAGCCCCAGCATTTT	CAWSKGQGTQPQHF
NA	TRBV6-5	TRBJ2-1	once	TGTGCCAGCGGCCTCGGGACCAGCTACAATGAGCAGTTCTTC	CASGLGTSYNEQFF
NA	TRBV28	TRBJ2-7	NA	TGTGCCAGCATCCCCTCGGGGCAGAGTACCTACGAGCAGTACTTC	CASIPSGQSTYEQYF
NA	TRBV30	TRBJ2-7	NA	TGTGCCTGGAGTGTAATCGGTACAGGGAACGAGCAGTACTTC	CAWSVIGTGNEQYF
TRBD2	TRBV4-2	TRBJ2-7	NA	TGTGCCAGCAGCCAAGAGGGAGCGGGAGGTGCGTTCGAGCAGTACTTC	CASSQEGAGGAFEQYF
NA	TRBV6-1	TRBJ2-2	NA	TGTGCCAGCAGTGAAATGTTGGGCACCGGGGAGCTGTTTTTT	CASSEMLGTGELFF
TRBD2	TRBV5-1	TRBJ2-1	NA	TGCGCCAGCAGCTTATTAGCGGGAGTTGGGAATGAGCAGTTCTTC	CASSLLAGVGNEQFF
TRBD1	TRBV5-1	TRBJ1-6	few	TGCGCCAGCAGCTTGGAGGGGGCTAAGGATTCACCCCTCCACTTT	CASSLEGAKDSPLHF
NA	TRBV6-4	TRBJ1-5	NA	TGTGCCAGCCCCCGGTGGGATAGCAATCAGCCCCAGCATTTT	CASPRWDSNQPQHF
NA	TRBV10-3	TRBJ2-7	few	TGTGCCATCAGTGACGGCAGGTCCATCGGGGAGCAGTACTTC	CAISDGRSIGEQYF
TRBD2	TRBV2	TRBJ2-2	NA	TGTGCCAGCAGTGGTGGTAGCGGGAGTTTCACCGGGGAGCTGTTTTTT	CASSGGSGSFTGELFF
NA	TRBV9	TRBJ2-7	NA	TGTGCCAGCAGCGTAGATTACGGACCCTACGAGCAGTACTTC	CASSVDYGPYEQYF
NA	TRBV6-1	TRBJ1-2	few	TGTGCCAGCAGTGAACGGGAACCGTGGGGCTACACCTTC	CASSEREPWGYTF
TRBD1	TRBV7-2	TRBJ1-2	NA	TGTGCCAGCAGCATCGGGACAGGGGGCGGTGAAAGCTACACCTTC	CASSIGTGGGESYTF
NA	TRBV12-3/TRBV12-4	TRBJ1-1	few	TGTGCCAGCAGTTTGGCAGGGAAAAGAGAATCTTTCTTT	CASSLAGKRESFF
TRBD2	TRBV9	TRBJ2-3	NA	TGTGCCAGCAGCGTAGGGACTAGCGGGGGGGTGAATACGCAGTATTTT	CASSVGTSGGVNTQYF
TRBD1	TRBV5-6	TRBJ2-1	NA	TGTGCCAGCAGCCCTGGACAGGTACGACACAATGAGCAGTTCTTC	CASSPGQVRHNEQFF
TRBD2	TRBV5-4	TRBJ2-7	NA	TGTGCCAGCAGCCAAACCCCTAGCGGGACTCGCTCGAACTACGAGCAGTACTTC	CASSQTPSGTRSNYEQYF
TRBD1	TRBV3-1/TRBV3-2	TRBJ1-2	NA	TGTGCCAGCAGCCAAGCCTCGGGACAGGGGGGCGGCTACACCTTC	CASSQASGQGGGYTF
TRBD2	TRBV2	TRBJ2-3	NA	TGTGCCAGCAGCGGACTAGCGGGAGTGGGAGATACGCAGTATTTT	CASSGLAGVGDTQYF
NA	TRBV3-1/TRBV3-2	TRBJ2-1	NA	TGTGCCAGCAGCCAAGAGGGGGGTGAGCAGTTCTTC	CASSQEGGEQFF
NA	TRBV5-1	TRBJ2-1	NA	TGCGCCAGCAGCTTGGGCCAGGGTCGCGTCAATGAGCAGTTCTTC	CASSLGQGRVNEQFF
TRBD1	TRBV6-5	TRBJ1-1	NA	TGTGCCAGCAGTTACCAGACGGACAGGGCTGAAGCTTTCTTT	CASSYQTDRAEAFF
NA	TRBV28	TRBJ1-4	NA	TGTGCCAGCAGTTTGACAGTTTCAACTAATGAAAAACTGTTTTTT	CASSLTVSTNEKLFF
NA	TRBV2	TRBJ1-1	few	TGTGCCAGCAGTGAACAGTCAAATGAAGCTTTCTTT	CASSEQSNEAFF
NA	TRBV28	TRBJ1-2	NA	TGTGCCAGCAGTTTACGGCCAGGGGCTAACTATGGCTACACCTTC	CASSLRPGANYGYTF
NA	TRBV6-5	TRBJ2-3	once	TGTGCCAGCAGTTACTTCCAGGGCAGCACAGATACGCAGTATTTT	CASSYFQGSTDTQYF
NA	TRBV28	TRBJ2-3	NA	TGTGCCAGCAGTTTTGGAGTTGGGACCACAGATACGCAGTATTTT	CASSFGVGTTDTQYF
NA	TRBV5-1	TRBJ1-3	few	TGCGCCAGCAGCTTGGCGGGGTCTGGAAACACCATATATTTT	CASSLAGSGNTIYF
TRBD1	TRBV5-5	TRBJ1-2	NA	TGTGCCAGCAGCCCCCTAGGACAGGGGCGTAACTATGGCTACACCTTC	CASSPLGQGRNYGYTF
NA	TRBV9	TRBJ1-5	NA	TGTGCCAGCAGCGGGGGTTCGGGAGCTGATCAGCCCCAGCATTTT	CASSGGSGADQPQHF
NA	TRBV7-6	TRBJ2-7	NA	TGTGCCAGCAGCTTAAGCCTCACCTCCTACGAGCAGTACTTC	CASSLSLTSYEQYF
NA	TRBV5-5	TRBJ2-7	NA	TGTGCCAGCAGCCCGGTCGTGTCAGGGCACGAGCAGTACTTC	CASSPVVSGHEQYF
NA	TRBV9	TRBJ2-5	NA	TGTGCCAGCAGCGTAGGAGGGGGGCGCGTCGAGACCCAGTACTTC	CASSVGGGRVETQYF
TRBD2	TRBV7-3	TRBJ2-5	few	TGTGCCAGCAGCCCATGGTGGCGGGAGGGGGATGGAGAGACCCAGTACTTC	CASSPWWREGDGETQYF
NA	TRBV2	TRBJ1-1	NA	TGTGCCAGCAGTGTAAGGGTTGACACTGAAGCTTTCTTT	CASSVRVDTEAFF
TRBD2	TRBV30	TRBJ2-3	NA	TGTGCCTGGAGTGGACTAGCGGGGGGTCGGGACACAGATACGCAGTATTTT	CAWSGLAGGRDTDTQYF
NA	TRBV30	TRBJ2-5	NA	TGTGCCTGGAGTGCTGTCAAAGAGACCCAGTACTTC	CAWSAVKETQYF
TRBD1	TRBV27	TRBJ1-1	few	TGTGCCAGCAGACAGGGGGCAGGGATTGAAGCTTTCTTT	CASRQGAGIEAFF
NA	TRBV10-3	TRBJ2-7	NA	TGTGCCATCTCTTACGGGACGGCGCTGGACGAGCAGTACTTC	CAISYGTALDEQYF
TRBD1	TRBV6-5	TRBJ1-1	NA	TGTGCCAGCAGCTTGGACAGGATAACTTTCTTT	CASSLDRITFF
NA	TRBV10-3	TRBJ1-6	NA	TGTGCCATCAGTGATTCCGGGTATAATTCACCCCTCCACTTT	CAISDSGYNSPLHF
TRBD1	TRBV14	TRBJ2-5	few	TGTGCCAGCAGCCAAAGAGGGACAGGGGTACAAGAGACCCAGTACTTC	CASSQRGTGVQETQYF
TRBD1	TRBV5-6	TRBJ2-1	once	TGTGCCAGCAGCCTTCCCGGACAGGGGTTTTCTTCTGACCAGTTCTTC	CASSLPGQGFSSDQFF
TRBD1	TRBV19	TRBJ1-6	once	TGTGCCAGTACCCAAGGAGACAGGGTCCATTCACCCCTCCACTTT	CASTQGDRVHSPLHF